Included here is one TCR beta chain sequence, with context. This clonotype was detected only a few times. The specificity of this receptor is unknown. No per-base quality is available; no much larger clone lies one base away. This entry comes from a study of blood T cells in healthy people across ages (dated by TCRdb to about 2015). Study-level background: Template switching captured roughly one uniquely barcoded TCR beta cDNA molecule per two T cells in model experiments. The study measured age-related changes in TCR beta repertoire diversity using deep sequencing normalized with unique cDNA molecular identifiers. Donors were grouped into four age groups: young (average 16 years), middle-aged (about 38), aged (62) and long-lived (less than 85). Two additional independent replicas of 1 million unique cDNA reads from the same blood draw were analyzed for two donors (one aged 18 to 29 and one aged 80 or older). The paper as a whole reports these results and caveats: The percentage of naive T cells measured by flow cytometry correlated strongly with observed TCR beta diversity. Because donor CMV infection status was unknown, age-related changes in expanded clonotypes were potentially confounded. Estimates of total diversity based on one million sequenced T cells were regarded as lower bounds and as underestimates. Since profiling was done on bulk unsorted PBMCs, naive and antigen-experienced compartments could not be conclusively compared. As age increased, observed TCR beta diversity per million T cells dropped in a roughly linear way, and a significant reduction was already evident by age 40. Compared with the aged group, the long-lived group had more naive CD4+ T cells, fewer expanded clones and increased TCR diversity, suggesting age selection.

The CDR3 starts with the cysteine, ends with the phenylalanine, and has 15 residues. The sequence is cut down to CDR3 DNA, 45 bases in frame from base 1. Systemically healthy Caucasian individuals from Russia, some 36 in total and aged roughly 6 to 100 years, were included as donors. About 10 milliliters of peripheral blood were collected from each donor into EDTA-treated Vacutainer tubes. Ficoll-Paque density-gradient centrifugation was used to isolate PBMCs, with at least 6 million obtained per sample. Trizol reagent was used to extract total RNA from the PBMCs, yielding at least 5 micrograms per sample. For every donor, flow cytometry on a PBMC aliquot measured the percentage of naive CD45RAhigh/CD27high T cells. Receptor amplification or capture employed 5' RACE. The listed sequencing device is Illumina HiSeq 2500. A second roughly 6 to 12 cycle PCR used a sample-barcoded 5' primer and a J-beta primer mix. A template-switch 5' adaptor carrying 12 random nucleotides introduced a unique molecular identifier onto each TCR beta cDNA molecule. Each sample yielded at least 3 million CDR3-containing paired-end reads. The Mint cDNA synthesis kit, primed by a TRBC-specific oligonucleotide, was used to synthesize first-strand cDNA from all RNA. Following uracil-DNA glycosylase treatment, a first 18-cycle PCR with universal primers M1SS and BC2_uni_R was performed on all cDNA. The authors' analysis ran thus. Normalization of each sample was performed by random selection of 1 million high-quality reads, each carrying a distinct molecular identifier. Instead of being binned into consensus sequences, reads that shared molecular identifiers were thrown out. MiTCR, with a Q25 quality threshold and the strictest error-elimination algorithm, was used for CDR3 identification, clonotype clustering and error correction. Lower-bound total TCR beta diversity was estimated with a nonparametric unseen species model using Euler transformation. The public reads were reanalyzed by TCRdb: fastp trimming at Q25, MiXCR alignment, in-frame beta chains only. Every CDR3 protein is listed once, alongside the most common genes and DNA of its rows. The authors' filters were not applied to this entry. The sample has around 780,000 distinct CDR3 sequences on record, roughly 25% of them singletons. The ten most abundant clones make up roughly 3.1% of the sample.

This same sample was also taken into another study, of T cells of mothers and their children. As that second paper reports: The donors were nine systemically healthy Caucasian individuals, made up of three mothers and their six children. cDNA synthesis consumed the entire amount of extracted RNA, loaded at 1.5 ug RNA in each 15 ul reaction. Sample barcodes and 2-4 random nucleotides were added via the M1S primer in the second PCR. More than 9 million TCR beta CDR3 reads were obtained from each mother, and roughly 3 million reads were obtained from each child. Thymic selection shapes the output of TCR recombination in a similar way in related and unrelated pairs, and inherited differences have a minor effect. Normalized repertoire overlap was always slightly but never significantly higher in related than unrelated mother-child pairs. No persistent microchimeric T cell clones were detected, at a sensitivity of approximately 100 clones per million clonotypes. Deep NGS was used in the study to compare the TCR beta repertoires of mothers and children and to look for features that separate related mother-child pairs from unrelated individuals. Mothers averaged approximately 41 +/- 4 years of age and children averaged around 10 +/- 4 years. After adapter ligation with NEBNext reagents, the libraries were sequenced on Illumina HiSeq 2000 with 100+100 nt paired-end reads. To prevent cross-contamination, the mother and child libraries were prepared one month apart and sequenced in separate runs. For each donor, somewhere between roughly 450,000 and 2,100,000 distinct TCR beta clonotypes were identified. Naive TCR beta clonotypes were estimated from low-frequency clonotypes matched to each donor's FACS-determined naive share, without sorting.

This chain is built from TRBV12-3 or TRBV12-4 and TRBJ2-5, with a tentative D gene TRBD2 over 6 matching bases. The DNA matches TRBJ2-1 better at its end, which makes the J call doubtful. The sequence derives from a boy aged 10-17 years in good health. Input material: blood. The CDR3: CASSLSLARDNEQFF. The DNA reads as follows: TGTGCCAGCAGTTTAAGTCTAGCGCGAGACAATGAGCAGTTCTTC.